These 27 T cell receptor beta chains were sequenced from one sample in a study of blood T cell repertoires in COVID-19. Some clones are missing from TCRdb's copy, which holds only in-frame ones; the method was immunoSEQ multiplex PCR. The data hold some 530,000 clones, with roughly 88% observed a single time. Sequenced: peripheral blood. The receptors originated from a human donor in a cohort sampled during active COVID-19.

The CDR3 DNA sequence: TGTGCCAGCAGTGACAAGGCAGGGGTAAACTATGGCTACACCTTC. It yields the protein CASSDKAGVNYGYTF. This rearrangement joins TRBV6-1 to TRBJ1-2; D may be TRBD1 (6 bases). CDR1 is MNHNS and CDR2 is SASEGT in the germline V gene. The CDR3 length is 15 residues. Trimming pared 3 bases from V and 2 bases from J, leaving 13 bases between.

This sequence joins TRBV6-2 or TRBV6-3 and TRBJ2-7, with 8 nucleotides matching TRBD2. V was pared by 0 bases and J by 4 bases, with 8 bases of the junction left unmatched. Germline V gives CDR1 MNHEY, CDR2 SVGEGT. The CDR3 has 16 residues. The CDR3 DNA sequence: TGTGCCAGCAGTTACTCCCAGCGGGAGATGGGGTACGAGCAGTACTTC. Protein sequence: CASSYSQREMGYEQYF.

The J gene is TRBJ1-3, the V gene TRBV5-8; D is uncertain. Deletions cut 0 bases from V and 0 bases from J, with 7 bases between. Germline loops: CDR1 SGHTS, CDR2 YDEGEE. The CDR3 covers 15 residues. CDR3 in amino acids: CASSLGLISGNTIYF. In nucleotides, the CDR3 is TGTGCCAGCAGCTTGGGACTCATCTCTGGAAACACCATATATTTT.

This chain joins TRBV12-5 and TRBJ2-7; the D gene is possibly TRBD1 (6 bases). Germline-derived CDR1 and CDR2 are LGHNT and FRNRAP. Trimming took 6 bases from V and 0 from J, leaving 15 bases between them. The CDR3 runs to 15 residues. The CDR3 region has the DNA TGTGCTAGTGGCCCTACAGGGTGTCCCTCCTACGAGCAGTACTTC. Translation: CASGPTGCPSYEQYF.

The genes are TRBV9 and TRBJ1-1; possibly TRBD1 for D (6 bases). V lost 2 bases and J 4 bases, leaving 15 bases between the germline ends. The CDR3 is 15 residues long. Germline values: CDR1 SGDLS, CDR2 YYNGEE. The DNA for the CDR3 is TGTGCCAGCAGCGTCCTAGGGGGTGTGGGCACTGAAGCTTTCTTT. Translation: CASSVLGGVGTEAFF. Combining the CDR3 with reference TRBV9 and TRBJ1-1 gives the whole variable domain DSGVTQTPKHLITATGQRVTLRCSPRSGDLSVYWYQQSLDQGLQFLIQYYNGEERAKGNILERFSAQQFPDLHSELNLSSLELGDSALYFCASSVLGGVGTEAFFGQGTRLTVV.

The genes are TRBV25-1 and TRBJ2-1, with no clear D. V was pared by 2 bases and J by 6 bases, with 11 bases between. Germline-derived CDR1 and CDR2 are MGHDK and SYGVNS. The CDR3 totals 14 residues. CDR3 in DNA: TGTGCCAGCAGTGAACAGGATCTTACCAATGAGCAGTTCTTC. It specifies CASSEQDLTNEQFF.

The chain couples TRBV19 to TRBJ2-1; possible D gene TRBD2, 6 bases. This CDR3 comprises 14 residues. With 4 bases removed from V and 10 bases from J, the gap between germline ends came to 17 bases. Germline lookup yields CDR1 LNHDA and CDR2 SQIVND (reference sequence). The CDR3 nucleotides read TGTGCCAGTAGTAGGGACTCCTCGGTATCGGAGCAGTTCTTC. This gives the protein CASSRDSSVSEQFF.

The rearrangement links TRBV15 to TRBJ1-4; D call uncertain. The CDR3 runs 14 residues. Germline V gene data show CDR1 as LNHNV and CDR2 as YYDKDF (reference sequence). V lost 1 base to trimming and J lost 5 bases, with 8 bases between them. CDR3 region: CATSRGAGNEKLFF. The CDR3 DNA reads TGTGCCACCAGCAGAGGGGCAGGCAATGAAAAACTGTTTTTT.

The rearrangement uses TRBV7-2 and TRBJ2-3, with TRBD2 identical over 8 bases. Per the germline V gene, CDR1 is SGHTA and CDR2 is FQGNSA. The CDR3 totals 15 residues. J lost 4 bases, V lost 5 bases, and 8 bases had no gene match. For the CDR3, the DNA is TGTGCCAGCAGCCCGAGCGGGGGTTATTCAGATACGCAGTATTTT. This encodes CASSPSGGYSDTQYF.

Notes on this clone: Mismatch with germline at one junction end may stem from a read error. The CDR3 loop is CAWNRDNSPLHF. The CDR3 DNA reads TGTGCCTGGAACAGGGATAACTCACCCCTCCACTTT. V is TRBV30 and J is TRBJ1-6, with D perhaps TRBD1 (6 bases). In germline, CDR1 is GTSNPN, CDR2 SVGIG (reference sequence). The CDR3 is made up of 12 amino acids.

The chain is built from TRBV19 and TRBJ1-4, with D unclear. Germline CDR1 reads LNHDA; CDR2 reads SQIVND (reference sequence). The V end lost 5 bases, the J end lost 8 bases, and 18 bases lay between the germline ends. This CDR3 spans 15 amino acids. As DNA, the CDR3 is TGTGCCAGTAGTCCTACAGAGGCCGGGGAGGAAAAACTGTTTTTT. Protein sequence: CASSPTEAGEEKLFF.

The rearrangement links TRBV6-4 to TRBJ1-2; the D is unclear. Germline CDR1 and CDR2: MRHNA and SNTAGT. The CDR3 consists of 15 residues. V shed 0 bases and J shed 7 bases, with 15 bases lying between them. DNA of the CDR3: TGTGCCAGCAGTGACTCCCCCGGGTCTCCCACTGGCTACACCTTC. As protein: CASSDSPGSPTGYTF.

This chain links TRBV4-3 with TRBJ2-7; a weak D match, TRBD2 (5 bases). CDR3 length equals 16 residues. Between the trimmed V and J ends, which lost 0 bases and 3 bases, there was a span of 15 bases. Germline V gene lookup returns CDR1 LGHNA and CDR2 YSLEER. The CDR3 DNA is TGCGCCAGCAGCCAAGATAGTGCGGGCGGGCTCTACGAGCAGTACTTC. It codes for CASSQDSAGGLYEQYF.

The rearrangement uses TRBV7-9 and TRBJ1-2; unclear D gene. Germline V CDR1 and CDR2: SEHNR, FQNEAQ (reference sequence). V lost 1 base and J lost 1, with 4 bases in between. This CDR3 has 13 residues. CDR3 sequence reads: CASSLDGNYGYTF. The DNA of the CDR3 is TGTGCCAGCAGCTTAGACGGTAACTATGGCTACACCTTC.

V usage is TRBV7-9 and J usage is TRBJ2-7, with 9 bases lining up with TRBD1. The CDR3 sequence is 15 residues long. V lost 3 bases, J lost 0 bases, and 3 bases stayed unmatched. Germline V gene lookup returns CDR1 SEHNR and CDR2 FQNEAQ (reference sequence). CDR3 loop: CASSFGTGYSYEQYF. In DNA, the CDR3 is TGTGCCAGCAGCTTCGGGACAGGGTACTCCTACGAGCAGTACTTC.

The V call is TRBV2, the J call TRBJ2-1, with D maybe TRBD2 (6 bases). The CDR3 spans 15 residues. CDR1 and CDR2 (germline): SNHLY, FYNNEI. V gave up 6 bases and J gave up 3 bases, with 15 bases separating them. CDR3 nucleotide sequence: TGTGCCAGCAGCCGCGAGCGGGTTTTCTACAATGAGCAGTTCTTC. This sequence encodes CASSRERVFYNEQFF.

The rearrangement links TRBV24-1 to TRBJ2-5; 9 bases agree with TRBD1. Germline V gene lookup returns CDR1 KGHDR and CDR2 SFDVKD. The CDR3 loop spans 16 amino acids. With V trimmed by 4 bases and J by 4 bases, 9 bases remained unmatched. CDR3 loop: CATSDLRTGEIETQYF. DNA for the CDR3: TGTGCCACCAGTGACCTACGGACAGGGGAAATAGAGACCCAGTACTTC.

This chain uses TRBV9 with TRBJ1-1; D not certain. This CDR3 is 13 amino acids long. Germline loops: CDR1 SGDLS, CDR2 YYNGEE. V was clipped by 0 bases and J by 4 bases, with 7 bases between them. CDR3 nucleotide sequence: TGTGCCAGCAGCGTAGCGAGGAGCACTGAAGCTTTCTTT. Translated: CASSVARSTEAFF. The full variable domain, its missing parts supplied by reference TRBV9 and TRBJ1-1, is DSGVTQTPKHLITATGQRVTLRCSPRSGDLSVYWYQQSLDQGLQFLIQYYNGEERAKGNILERFSAQQFPDLHSELNLSSLELGDSALYFCASSVARSTEAFFGQGTRLTVV.

The chain uses TRBV6-5 and TRBJ1-6, with 9 nucleotides matching TRBD1. Germline V gene lookup returns CDR1 MNHEY and CDR2 SVGAGI. J gave up 10 bases and V 5 bases, and 9 bases lay outside the gene matches. The CDR3 runs 15 residues. CDR3 nucleotides: TGTGCCAGCAGTCTAAGGACAGGGGAAAACTCACCCCTCCACTTT. Amino acid sequence: CASSLRTGENSPLHF.

The chain has TRBV1 and TRBJ2-5; whether TRBD2, the table's D call, matches the DNA was not checked. TRBV1 is described as a pseudogene. This CDR3 is built from 14 residues. The CDR3 bases are TGCACCAGCAGCACAAGGGGGGGAGAAGAGACCCAGTACTTC. Amino acid sequence: CTSSTRGGEETQYF.

The chain links TRBV19 to TRBJ1-6, with D perhaps TRBD1 (5 bases). The V gene lost 6 bases and the J gene lost 10 bases, with 19 bases spanning the gap. This CDR3 is built from 15 residues. CDR1 LNHDA and CDR2 SQIVND come from the germline V gene (reference sequence). The CDR3 protein is CASRLGQSIGSPLHF. The DNA for the CDR3 is TGTGCCAGTAGGCTTGGACAATCGATTGGCTCACCCCTCCACTTT.

This clone appeared once. The chain employs TRBV6-5 and TRBJ1-3; 7 bases agree with TRBD1. V was clipped by 6 bases and J by 4 bases; unmatched bases: 3. CDR3 size: 13 residues. Germline V gives CDR1 MNHEY, CDR2 SVGAGI. The CDR3 reads CASRLTGGNTIYF. The CDR3 nucleotides are TGTGCCAGCAGGTTGACAGGGGGAAACACCATATATTTT.

This clone was found a few times. The J gene is TRBJ2-3, the V gene TRBV11-2; 7 bases align to TRBD2. The CDR3 is 16 residues long. Germline lookup yields CDR1 SGHAT and CDR2 FQNNGV. J was trimmed by 2 bases and V by 1 base; bases with no gene match: 6. Written as DNA, the CDR3 is TGTGCCAGCAGCTTAGTTCTAGCGGCACACACAGATACGCAGTATTTT. This codes for CASSLVLAAHTDTQYF.

V is TRBV18 and J is TRBJ2-5; 7 bases align to TRBD1. The CDR3 length is 13 residues. Germline V gene lookup returns CDR1 KGHSH and CDR2 LQKENI. The J segment lost 3 bases and the V segment lost 6 bases, leaving 4 bases of the junction unmatched. Here the CDR3 DNA reads TGTGCCAGCTCTCTGACAGGGAAAGAGACCCAGTACTTC. It yields the protein CASSLTGKETQYF.

This chain links TRBV19 with TRBJ1-6; no clear D. CDR3 length: 13 residues. V was cut by 6 bases and J by 7 bases, with 10 bases left in between. The V gene's germline CDR1 is LNHDA and CDR2 SQIVND (reference sequence). CDR3 DNA sequence: TGTGCCAGTAGCATGGAGAAAAATTCACCCCTCCACTTT. Amino acid sequence: CASSMEKNSPLHF.

The chain combines TRBV27 with TRBJ2-1; the D gene is possibly TRBD2 (6 bases). Germline CDR1 MNHEY, CDR2 SMNVEV (reference sequence). V lost 3 bases to trimming and J lost 3 bases, with 9 bases between them. The CDR3 spans 14 residues. The CDR3 sequence: CASSFLARYNEQFF. Here the CDR3 DNA reads TGTGCCAGCAGTTTCCTAGCGCGCTACAATGAGCAGTTCTTC.

This chain links TRBV10-3 with TRBJ1-3, with TRBD1 matching 7 bases. The trim removed 7 bases at V and 0 bases at J, leaving 9 bases unmatched. The germline V gene encodes CDR1 ENHRY and CDR2 SYGVKD. This CDR3 has 16 amino acids. The CDR3 bases are TGTGCCATCAATGGGCCGGGACAGAGCTCTGGAAACACCATATATTTT. It specifies CAINGPGQSSGNTIYF.